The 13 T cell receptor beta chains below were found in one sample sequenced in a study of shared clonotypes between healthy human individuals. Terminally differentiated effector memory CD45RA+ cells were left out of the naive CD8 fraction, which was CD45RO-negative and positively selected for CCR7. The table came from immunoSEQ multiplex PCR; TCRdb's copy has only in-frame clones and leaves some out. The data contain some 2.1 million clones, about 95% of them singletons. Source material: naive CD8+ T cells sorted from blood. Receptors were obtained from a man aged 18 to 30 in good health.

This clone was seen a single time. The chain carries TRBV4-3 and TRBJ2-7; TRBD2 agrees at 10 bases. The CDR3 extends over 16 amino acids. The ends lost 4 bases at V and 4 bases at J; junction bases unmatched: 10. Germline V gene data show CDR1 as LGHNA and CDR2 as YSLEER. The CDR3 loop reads CASSRLTGTSEYEQYF. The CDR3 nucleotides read TGCGCCAGCAGCCGCTTGACCGGGACTAGCGAGTACGAGCAGTACTTC.

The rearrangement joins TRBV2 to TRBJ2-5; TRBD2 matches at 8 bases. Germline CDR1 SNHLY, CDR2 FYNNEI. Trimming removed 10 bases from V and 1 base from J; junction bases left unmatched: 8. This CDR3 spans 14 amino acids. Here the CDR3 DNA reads TGTGCCACCCGGGCTCTAGCGGGCCAAGAGACCCAGTACTTC. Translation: CATRALAGQETQYF.

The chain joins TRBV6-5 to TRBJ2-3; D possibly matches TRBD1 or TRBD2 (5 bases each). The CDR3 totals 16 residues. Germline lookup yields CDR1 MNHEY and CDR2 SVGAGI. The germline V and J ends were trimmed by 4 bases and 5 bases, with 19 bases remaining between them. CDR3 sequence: CASSFSAGTLKDTQYF. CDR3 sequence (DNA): TGTGCCAGCAGTTTTTCCGCCGGGACCTTGAAAGATACGCAGTATTTT.

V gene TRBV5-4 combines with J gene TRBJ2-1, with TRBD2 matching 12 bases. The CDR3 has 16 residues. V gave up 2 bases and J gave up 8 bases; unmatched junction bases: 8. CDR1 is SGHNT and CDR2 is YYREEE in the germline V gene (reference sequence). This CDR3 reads CASSFSASGGAHEQFF. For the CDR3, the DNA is TGTGCCAGCAGCTTTTCCGCTAGCGGGGGGGCCCATGAGCAGTTCTTC.

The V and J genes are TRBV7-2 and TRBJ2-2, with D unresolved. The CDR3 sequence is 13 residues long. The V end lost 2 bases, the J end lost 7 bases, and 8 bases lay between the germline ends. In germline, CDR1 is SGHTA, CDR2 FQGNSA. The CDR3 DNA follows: TGTGCCAGCAGCTTACTTCGAGGCGGGGAGCTGTTTTTT. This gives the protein CASSLLRGGELFF. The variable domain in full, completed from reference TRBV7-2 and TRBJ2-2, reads GAGVSQSPSNKVTEKGKDVELRCDPISGHTALYWYRQSLGQGLEFLIYFQGNSAPDKSGLPSDRFSAERTGGSVSTLTIQRTQQEDSAVYLCASSLLRGGELFFGEGSRLTVL.

The CDR3 DNA reads TGTGCCACCCGCTGGGTCTCTGGAAACACCATATATTTT. This codes for CATRWVSGNTIYF. This chain joins TRBV19 and TRBJ1-3; D not certain. This CDR3 region has 13 residues. Germline values: CDR1 LNHDA, CDR2 SQIVND (reference sequence). V was cut by 10 bases and J by 0 bases, with 10 bases left in between.

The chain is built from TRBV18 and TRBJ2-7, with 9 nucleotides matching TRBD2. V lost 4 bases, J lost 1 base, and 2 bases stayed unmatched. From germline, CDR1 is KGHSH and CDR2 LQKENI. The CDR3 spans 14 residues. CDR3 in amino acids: CASSLTSGSYEQYF. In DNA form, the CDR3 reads TGTGCCAGCTCACTGACTAGCGGATCCTACGAGCAGTACTTC.

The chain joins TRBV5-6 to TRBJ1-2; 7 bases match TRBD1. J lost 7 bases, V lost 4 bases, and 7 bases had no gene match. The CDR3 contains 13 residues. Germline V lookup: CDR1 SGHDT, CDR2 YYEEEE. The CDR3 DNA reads TGTGCCAGCAGCCTGACAGGGCTAGGTGGCTACACCTTC. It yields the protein CASSLTGLGGYTF.

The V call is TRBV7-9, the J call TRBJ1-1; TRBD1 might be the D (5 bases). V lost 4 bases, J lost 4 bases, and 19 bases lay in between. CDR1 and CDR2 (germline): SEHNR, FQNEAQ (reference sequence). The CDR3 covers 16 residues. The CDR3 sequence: CASSSPKGQGGTEAFF. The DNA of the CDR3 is TGTGCCAGCAGCTCCCCGAAAGGGCAGGGAGGCACTGAAGCTTTCTTT.

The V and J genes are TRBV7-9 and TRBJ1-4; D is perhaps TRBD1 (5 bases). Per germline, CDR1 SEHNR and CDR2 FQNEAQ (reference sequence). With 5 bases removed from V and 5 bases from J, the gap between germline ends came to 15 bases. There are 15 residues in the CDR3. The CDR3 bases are TGTGCCAGCAGCCCCCGGGACGGACCAAATGAAAAACTGTTTTTT. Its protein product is CASSPRDGPNEKLFF.

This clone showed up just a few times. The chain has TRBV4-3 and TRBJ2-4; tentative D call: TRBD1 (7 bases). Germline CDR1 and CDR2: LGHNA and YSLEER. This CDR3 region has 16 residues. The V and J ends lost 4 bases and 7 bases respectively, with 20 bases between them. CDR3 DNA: TGCGCCAGCAGCCCTCAGGGGGTAGCGGAGGGGAACATTCAGTACTTC. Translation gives CASSPQGVAEGNIQYF.

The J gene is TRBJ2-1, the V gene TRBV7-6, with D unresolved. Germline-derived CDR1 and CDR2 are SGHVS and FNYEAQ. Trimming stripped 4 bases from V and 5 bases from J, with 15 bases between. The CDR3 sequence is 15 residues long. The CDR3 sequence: CASSSTSESHNEQFF. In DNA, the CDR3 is TGTGCCAGCAGCTCCACGTCAGAGTCCCACAATGAGCAGTTCTTC. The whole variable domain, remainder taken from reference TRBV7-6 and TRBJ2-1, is GAGVSQSPRYKVTKRGQDVALRCDPISGHVSLYWYRQALGQGPEFLTYFNYEAQQDKSGLPNDRFSAERPEGSISTLTIQRTEQRDSAMYRCASSSTSESHNEQFFGPGTRLTVL.

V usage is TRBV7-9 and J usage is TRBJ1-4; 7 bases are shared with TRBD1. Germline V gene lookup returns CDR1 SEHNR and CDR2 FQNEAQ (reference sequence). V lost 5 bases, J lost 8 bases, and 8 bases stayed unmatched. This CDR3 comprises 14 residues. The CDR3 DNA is TGTGCCAGCAGCCCGAGGACAGGCCGGGAAAAACTGTTTTTT. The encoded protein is CASSPRTGREKLFF.